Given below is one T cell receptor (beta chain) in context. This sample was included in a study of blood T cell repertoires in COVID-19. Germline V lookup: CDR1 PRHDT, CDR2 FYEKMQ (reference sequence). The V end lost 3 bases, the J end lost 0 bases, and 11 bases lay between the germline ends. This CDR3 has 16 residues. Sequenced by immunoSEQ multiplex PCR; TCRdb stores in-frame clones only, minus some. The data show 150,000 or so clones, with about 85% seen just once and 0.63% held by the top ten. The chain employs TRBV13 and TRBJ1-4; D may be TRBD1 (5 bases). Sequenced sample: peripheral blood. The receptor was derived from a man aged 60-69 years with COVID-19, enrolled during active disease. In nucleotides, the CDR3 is TGTGCCAGCAGCTTTAAGACAGTAGCAACTAATGAAAAACTGTTTTTT. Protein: CASSFKTVATNEKLFF.